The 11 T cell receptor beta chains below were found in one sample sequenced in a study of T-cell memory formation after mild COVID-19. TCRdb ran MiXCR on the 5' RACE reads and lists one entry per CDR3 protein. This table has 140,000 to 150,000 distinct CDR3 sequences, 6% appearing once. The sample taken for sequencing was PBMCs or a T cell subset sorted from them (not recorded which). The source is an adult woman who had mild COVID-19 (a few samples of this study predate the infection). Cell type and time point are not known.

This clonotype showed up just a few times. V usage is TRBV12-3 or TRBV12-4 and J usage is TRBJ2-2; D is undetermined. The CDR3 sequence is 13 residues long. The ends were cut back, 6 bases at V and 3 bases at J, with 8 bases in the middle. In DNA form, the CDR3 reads TGTGCCAGCAGCCCTGGTCACACCGGGGAGCTGTTTTTT. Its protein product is CASSPGHTGELFF.

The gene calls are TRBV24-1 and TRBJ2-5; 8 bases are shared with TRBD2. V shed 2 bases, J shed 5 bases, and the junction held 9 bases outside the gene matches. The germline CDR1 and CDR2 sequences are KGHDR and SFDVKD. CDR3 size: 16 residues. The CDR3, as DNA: TGTGCCACCAGTGATTCGGGACGCTCGGGAGGGGAGACCCAGTACTTC. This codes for CATSDSGRSGGETQYF.

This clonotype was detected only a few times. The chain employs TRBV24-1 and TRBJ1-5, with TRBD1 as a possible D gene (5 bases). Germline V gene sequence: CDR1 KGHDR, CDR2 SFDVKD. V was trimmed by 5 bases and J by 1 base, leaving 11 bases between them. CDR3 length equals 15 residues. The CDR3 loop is CATSGSGWSNQPQHF. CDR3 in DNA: TGTGCCACCAGTGGGTCAGGGTGGAGCAATCAGCCCCAGCATTTT.

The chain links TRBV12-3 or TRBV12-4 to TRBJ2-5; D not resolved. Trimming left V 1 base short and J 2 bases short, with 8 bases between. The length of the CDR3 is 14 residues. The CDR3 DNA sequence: TGTGCCAGCAGTTTAGTAGGGAAGCAAGAGACCCAGTACTTC. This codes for CASSLVGKQETQYF.

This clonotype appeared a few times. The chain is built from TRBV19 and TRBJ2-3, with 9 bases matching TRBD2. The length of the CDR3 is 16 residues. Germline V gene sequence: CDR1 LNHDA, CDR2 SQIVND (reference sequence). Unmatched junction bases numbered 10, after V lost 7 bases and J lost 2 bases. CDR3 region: CASTPPAGGLTDTQYF. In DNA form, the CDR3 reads TGTGCCAGTACCCCGCCAGCGGGAGGACTCACAGATACGCAGTATTTT.

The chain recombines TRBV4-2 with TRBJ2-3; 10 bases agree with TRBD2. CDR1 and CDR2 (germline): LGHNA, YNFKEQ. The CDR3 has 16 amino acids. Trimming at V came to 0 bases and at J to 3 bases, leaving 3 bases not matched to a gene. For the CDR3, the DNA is TGTGCCAGCAGCCAAGATAGCGGGAGGCGGACAGATACGCAGTATTTT. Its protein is CASSQDSGRRTDTQYF.

DNA of the CDR3: TGTGCCATCAGCGGAGACAGGGGGGGACAGCCCCAGCATTTT. This encodes CAISGDRGGQPQHF. J is TRBJ1-5 and V is TRBV10-3, with 9 bases aligning to TRBD1. CDR1 is ENHRY, CDR2 SYGVKD, per germline. V lost 6 bases to trimming and J lost 7 bases; unmatched junction nucleotides: 7. The CDR3 length is 14 residues.

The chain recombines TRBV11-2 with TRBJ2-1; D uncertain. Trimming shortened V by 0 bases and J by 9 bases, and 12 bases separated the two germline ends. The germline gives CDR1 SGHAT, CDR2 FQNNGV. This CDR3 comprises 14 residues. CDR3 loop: CASSLEVGLGEQFF. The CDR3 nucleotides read TGTGCCAGCAGCTTAGAGGTGGGCCTGGGTGAGCAGTTCTTC.

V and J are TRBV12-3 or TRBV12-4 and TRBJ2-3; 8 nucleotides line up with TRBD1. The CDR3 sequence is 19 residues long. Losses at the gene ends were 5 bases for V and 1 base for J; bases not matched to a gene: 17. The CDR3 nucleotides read TGTGCCAGCAGTGAAGCTGGCAGGGGGCTCCTGAGGGGCACAGATACGCAGTATTTT. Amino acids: CASSEAGRGLLRGTDTQYF.

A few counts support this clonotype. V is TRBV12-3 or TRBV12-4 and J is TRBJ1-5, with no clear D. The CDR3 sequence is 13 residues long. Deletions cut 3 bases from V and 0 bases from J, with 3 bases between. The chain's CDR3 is CASSFYSNQPQHF. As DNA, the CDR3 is TGTGCCAGCAGTTTTTATAGCAATCAGCCCCAGCATTTT.

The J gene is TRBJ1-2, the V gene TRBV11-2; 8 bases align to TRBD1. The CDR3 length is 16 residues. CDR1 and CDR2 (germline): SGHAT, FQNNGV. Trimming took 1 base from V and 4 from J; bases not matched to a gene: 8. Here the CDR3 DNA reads TGTGCCAGCAGCTTAGTGGCCGTGGACAGGGCCTATGGCTACACCTTC. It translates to CASSLVAVDRAYGYTF.